These T cell receptor beta chains were read from a single sample in a study of OX40 agonist ivuxolimab in advanced cancers. The table came from immunoSEQ multiplex PCR; TCRdb's copy has only in-frame clones and leaves some out. The data contain 50,000 to 65,000 clones, around four fifths of them singletons. This sample comprised CD4+ or CD8+ T cells sorted from blood, obtained in a trial of the OX40 agonist ivuxolimab. The receptors were sampled from an adult with an advanced solid tumor such as melanoma, head and neck, liver or kidney cancer. CDR3s include the opening cysteine and the closing phenylalanine or tryptophan.

cdr3_length	v_call	j_call	cdr3_aa
16	TRBV7-9	TRBJ1-1	CASSLRRGALNTEAFF
14	TRBV6-5	TRBJ1-1	CASSSRTGDTEAFF
12	TRBV6-6	TRBJ1-1	CASSYSPTEAFF
13	TRBV6-1	TRBJ2-2	CASSEVQTGELFF
16	TRBV7-9	TRBJ1-3	CASSLALRANRNTIYF
14	TRBV5-6	TRBJ2-1	CASSLAGLANEQFF
14	TRBV4-1	TRBJ2-5	CASSQPGGRGTQYF
13	TRBV5-6	TRBJ1-4	CASSAWKNEKLFF
17	TRBV2	TRBJ1-4	CASRRRLPGGTNEKLFF
16	TRBV18	TRBJ1-2	CASSLNSGTGVRGYTF
16	TRBV25-1	TRBJ2-3	CASSDWAGASTDTQYF
15	TRBV19	TRBJ2-1	CASIPSAGLDNEQFF
17	TRBV5-6	TRBJ1-1	CASSYFGTGALNTEAFF
14	TRBV29-1	TRBJ2-3	CSVPAVGTTDTQYF
15	TRBV6-5	TRBJ1-1	CASRRGTGGLTEAFF
17	TRBV25-1	TRBJ2-1	CASSEFGTSTLRTEQFF
15	TRBV27	TRBJ1-5	CASRLGQGSNQPQHF
16	TRBV27	TRBJ2-7	CASMGFSGQLTYEQYF
14	TRBV5-5	TRBJ1-2	CASSLVGDSYGYTF
14	TRBV30	TRBJ2-7	CAWSGTGGIREQYF
14	TRBV10-3	.	CAIREAGSSYEQYF
17	TRBV30	TRBJ2-4	CAWKPGLAGATKNIQYF
15	TRBV25-1	TRBJ2-7	CASSEGERETYEQYF
14	TRBV5-1	TRBJ2-7	CASSLASPIYEQYF
13	TRBV19	TRBJ1-1	CASSRTGNTEAFF
19	TRBV4-1	TRBJ2-7	CASSQDRAREDVRTYEQYF
13	TRBV18	TRBJ1-1	CASSRTADTEAFF
15	TRBV30	TRBJ2-5	CAWSRTSGGYETQYF
17	TRBV10-3	TRBJ2-2	CAIRSGTSGSYTGELFF
15	TRBV5-1	TRBJ2-2	CASSPGDRDTGELFF
15	TRBV7-9	TRBJ1-2	CASSLSASFQGGYTF
17	TRBV7-6	TRBJ2-5	CASSLSVASGSRETQYF
12	TRBV7-3	TRBJ2-1	CASSLDGNEQFF
14	TRBV28	TRBJ1-3	CASKTQGFWNTIYF
14	TRBV9	TRBJ2-1	CASSVAGGLNEQFF
13	TRBV2	TRBJ2-3	CATQGERTDTQYF
15	TRBV29-1	TRBJ2-2	CSVEVGTGRTGELFF
15	TRBV6-5	TRBJ1-4	CAIEPGGGLNEKLFF
16	TRBV18	TRBJ2-5	CASSPPGTSGGETQYF
14	TRBV19	TRBJ2-2	CASSPRQGPGELFF
15	TRBV7-9	TRBJ2-7	CASSGIGGISYEQYF